The entry that follows covers one T cell receptor (beta chain) sequence. The protocol was immunoSEQ multiplex PCR, while the TCRdb copy is restricted to in-frame clones and leaves out a portion. This table holds approximately 500,000 clones, approximately 88% found once. This entry comes from a study of blood T cell repertoires in COVID-19. Study-level background: Sources were T cells, B-cell-depleted T cells, or PBMCs; the material itself was cDNA or gDNA.

Trimming shortened V by 3 bases and J by 3 bases, and 15 bases separated the two germline ends. Germline values: CDR1 SGHDT, CDR2 YYEEEE. The CDR3 runs 15 residues. The TCR comes from a woman aged 45-59 years with COVID-19, enrolled during active disease. Sequencing was carried out using peripheral blood. The V call is TRBV5-6, the J call TRBJ1-2; D uncertain. The CDR3 loop is CASSWRLLMDYGYTF. The CDR3 DNA follows: TGTGCCAGCAGCTGGAGGTTGTTGATGGACTATGGCTACACCTTC.